The entry below gives a single T cell receptor beta chain sequence along with its context. Its antigen is currently unknown. The CDR3 totals 14 residues. V was pared by 4 bases and J by 2 bases, with 11 bases between. The germline V gene encodes CDR1 SGHNT and CDR2 YYREEE (reference sequence). Reverse transcription of extracted RNA yielded cDNA, which provided the sequencing template. Sequencing used immunoSEQ multiplex PCR; TCRdb keeps in-frame clones, though not all of them. The sample shows about 76,000 clones, approximately 72% of them seen only once. These data originate in a study of CD8+ T cells in alopecia areata. Background on the study: Each of the treated patients was given oral tofacitinib, 5 to 10 mg twice daily, for moderate-to-severe alopecia areata. Study observations and caveats: Affected lesional scalp, above all in alopecia totalis/universalis, was more clonal than normal scalp.

This sample's treatment: oral pan-JAK inhibitor, 5-10 mg twice daily. Sorting of CD4+ and CD8+ T cells was performed on PBMCs. The sequencing used CD8+ T cells sorted from blood, collected at week 24, from a patient treated with tofacitinib. The TCR was taken from a human donor with alopecia areata. This chain links TRBV5-4 with TRBJ2-3, with TRBD2 as a possible D gene (6 bases). This CDR3 is CASSVLAPTDTQYF. In nucleotides, the CDR3 is TGTGCCAGCAGCGTCCTAGCGCCCACAGATACGCAGTATTTT.